Below are 27 T cell receptor beta chains sequenced from a single sample in a study of technical replicates of blood from several donors (TCRdb year 2017). The library came from the immunoSEQ multiplex PCR assay. Here the immuneACCESS table is served through TCRdb, limited to in-frame sequences with V and J called. Missing clones are a known gap in these copies; in checked studies unresolved V genes cover under half, and the rest lacks a known reason. The sample records 74,000 or so clones, 96% of which are singletons. Under 0.35% of the sample belongs to the ten largest clones. The sequenced material came from T cells isolated from PBMCs. All receptors come from a human donor in good health.

The V gene is TRBV5-5, the J gene TRBJ2-7; the D is unclear. Between the trimmed V and J ends, which lost 4 bases and 5 bases, there was a span of 7 bases. The CDR3 covers 11 residues. Germline loops: CDR1 SGHKS, CDR2 YYEKEE (reference sequence). The CDR3 here is CASSAVDEQYF. CDR3 DNA sequence: TGTGCCAGCAGCGCGGTGGACGAGCAGTACTTC.

The chain links TRBV4-2 to TRBJ2-1, with 8 bases fitting TRBD2. CDR1 and CDR2 from the germline V gene are LGHNA and YNFKEQ. The CDR3 extends over 17 amino acids. The V and J ends lost 0 bases and 1 base, in that order; junction bases with no gene match: 5. The CDR3 nucleotides read TGTGCCAGCAGCCAAGAGAGGGCGGGAGGATCCTACAATGAGCAGTTCTTC. Translating it yields CASSQERAGGSYNEQFF.

This chain joins TRBV6-5 and TRBJ2-1; no firm D call. The V gene lost 9 bases and the J gene lost 2 bases, with 8 bases spanning the gap. The CDR3 is made up of 12 amino acids. From germline, CDR1 is MNHEY and CDR2 SVGAGI. CDR3: CASSPAYNEQFF. The CDR3 region has the DNA TGTGCCAGTTCGCCAGCCTACAATGAGCAGTTCTTC.

This chain uses TRBV7-9 with TRBJ1-3; maybe TRBD1 (5 bases). V was pared by 6 bases and J by 2 bases, with 11 bases between. In germline, CDR1 is SEHNR, CDR2 FQNEAQ (reference sequence). The length of the CDR3 is 14 residues. In DNA form, the CDR3 reads TGTGCCAGCAGTCCTGGACACCCTGGAAACACCATATATTTT. Its translation is CASSPGHPGNTIYF.

The J gene is TRBJ1-1, the V gene TRBV10-3; D remains unclear. This CDR3 has 13 residues. Germline V gene data show CDR1 as ENHRY and CDR2 as SYGVKD. V lost 2 bases and J 8 bases, leaving 12 bases between the germline ends. In DNA form, the CDR3 reads TGTGCCATCAGTGAGGAAGGAGGCAGAGAAGCTTTCTTT. This gives the protein CAISEEGGREAFF.

This chain connects TRBV11-2 to TRBJ2-1; D possibly corresponds to TRBD2 (5 bases). The CDR3 has 13 amino acids. In germline, CDR1 is SGHAT, CDR2 FQNNGV. The V end was cut by 0 bases, the J end by 10 bases, with 10 bases between. The CDR3 sequence is CASSLDARVEQFF. CDR3 DNA: TGTGCCAGCAGCTTAGATGCGCGGGTCGAGCAGTTCTTC. The entire variable domain, with the rest obtained from reference TRBV11-2 and TRBJ2-1, is as follows: EAGVAQSPRYKIIEKRQSVAFWCNPISGHATLYWYQQILGQGPKLLIQFQNNGVVDDSQLPKDRFSAERLKGVDSTLKIQPAKLEDSAVYLCASSLDARVEQFFGPGTRLTVL.

This chain uses TRBV19 with TRBJ2-7; 7 bases map to TRBD2. From germline, CDR1 is LNHDA and CDR2 SQIVND (reference sequence). The length of the CDR3 is 16 residues. V dropped 0 bases and J dropped 0; count of bases not matched to a gene: 5. This CDR3 reads CASSIDAGESSYEQYF. CDR3 nucleotide sequence: TGTGCCAGTAGTATAGATGCGGGAGAGAGCTCCTACGAGCAGTACTTC.

V usage is TRBV7-9 and J usage is TRBJ1-2, with D perhaps matching TRBD1 (6 bases). With 5 bases removed from V and 1 base from J, the gap between germline ends came to 11 bases. The germline V gene has CDR1 SEHNR and CDR2 FQNEAQ (reference sequence). The CDR3 covers 14 residues. The CDR3 region is CASSKGHLNYGYTF. The CDR3 region has the DNA TGTGCCAGCAGCAAGGGACACCTTAACTATGGCTACACCTTC.

This sequence joins TRBV28 and TRBJ2-7; 12 bases are shared with TRBD1. Germline V gene data show CDR1 as MDHEN and CDR2 as SYDVKM. Trimming removed 2 bases from V and 2 bases from J; junction bases left unmatched: 7. This CDR3 spans 17 amino acids. The CDR3 protein is CASSLGTGGPFAYEQYF. In DNA form, the CDR3 reads TGTGCCAGCAGTTTAGGGACAGGGGGCCCCTTCGCCTACGAGCAGTACTTC.

V gene TRBV12-5 combines with J gene TRBJ2-7, with 9 positions matching TRBD1. Germline lookup yields CDR1 LGHNT and CDR2 FRNRAP. The CDR3 is 17 amino acids. V dropped 0 bases and J dropped 2; count of bases not matched to a gene: 8. CDR3 nucleotides: TGTGCTAGTGGTTTGGTCCCGGGACAGGGCCTTCCCTACGAGCAGTACTTC. As protein: CASGLVPGQGLPYEQYF. The variable domain in full, with the rest retrieved from reference TRBV12-5 and TRBJ2-7, is DARVTQTPRHKVTEMGQEVTMRCQPILGHNTVFWYRQTMMQGLELLAYFRNRAPLDDSGMPKDRFSAEMPDATLATLKIQPSEPRDSAVYFCASGLVPGQGLPYEQYFGPGTRLTVT.

This chain connects TRBV5-1 to TRBJ2-2; 9 bases agree with TRBD2. Germline V gives CDR1 SGHRS, CDR2 YFSETQ. The CDR3 has 15 amino acids. V trimming: 4 bases; J trimming: 1 base; junction bases outside the gene matches: 2. CDR3 DNA sequence: TGCGCCAGCAGCGAGACTAGCGGGAACACCGGGGAGCTGTTTTTT. This translates into CASSETSGNTGELFF.

The V call is TRBV7-8, the J call TRBJ2-3; D is unresolved. Trimming pared 2 bases from V and 4 bases from J, leaving 10 bases between. This CDR3 spans 14 amino acids. The germline CDR1 and CDR2 sequences are SGHVS and FQNEAQ. CDR3 amino acids: CASSLIWPSDTQYF. The DNA for the CDR3 is TGTGCCAGCAGCTTAATCTGGCCTTCAGATACGCAGTATTTT.

The genes are TRBV11-2 and TRBJ2-7; D unclear. CDR1 and CDR2 from the germline V gene are SGHAT and FQNNGV. CDR3 length equals 14 residues. V lost 1 base and J lost 6, with 13 bases in between. CDR3 in DNA: TGTGCCAGCAGCTTAGTTTCTACCGGGTCCGAGCAGTACTTC. This translates into CASSLVSTGSEQYF.

J is TRBJ2-1 and V is TRBV29-1, with no clear D. This CDR3 comprises 15 residues. Trimming stripped 2 bases from V and 4 bases from J, with 15 bases between. Germline lookup yields CDR1 SQVTM and CDR2 ANQGSEA. Here the CDR3 DNA reads TGCAGCGTTGAATTCTTGGGTGGGCCTTACAATGAGCAGTTCTTC. It codes for CSVEFLGGPYNEQFF.

This clone appeared once. V usage is TRBV4-3 and J usage is TRBJ1-1, with 9 bases that match TRBD1. The CDR3 consists of 14 residues. Trimming at V came to 3 bases and at J to 2 bases, leaving 1 base not matched to a gene. Looked up from germline, CDR1 is LGHNA and CDR2 is YSLEER. CDR3 sequence (DNA): TGCGCCAGCAGCCAGGACAGGGGAAACACTGAAGCTTTCTTT. Its protein is CASSQDRGNTEAFF.

This chain links TRBV7-2 with TRBJ2-5, with 10 bases identical to TRBD1. The CDR3 is made up of 15 amino acids. After removal of 3 bases from V and 3 bases from J, the junction contained 4 bases not matched to a gene. Germline V CDR1 and CDR2: SGHTA, FQGNSA. In nucleotides, the CDR3 is TGTGCCAGCAGCTTTTTAGGGACAGGGGAAGAGACCCAGTACTTC. Residues: CASSFLGTGEETQYF.

This chain's CDR3 is CASSFEREKETQYF. CDR3 bases: TGTGCCAGCAGTTTCGAGCGGGAGAAAGAGACCCAGTACTTC. The genes are TRBV28 and TRBJ2-5; TRBD2 matches 8 bases. The CDR3 covers 14 residues. Germline CDR1 MDHEN, CDR2 SYDVKM. V trimming: 3 bases; J trimming: 3 bases; junction bases outside the gene matches: 3.

Only one count was recorded for this clone. The chain couples TRBV5-1 to TRBJ2-6, with 8 bases aligning to TRBD2. CDR1 SGHRS and CDR2 YFSETQ come from the germline V gene. Trimming cost V 3 bases and J 0 bases; bases outside gene matches: 5. The CDR3 runs to 17 residues. The CDR3 spells CASSSTAGASGANVLTF. CDR3 DNA sequence: TGCGCCAGCAGCTCCACAGCGGGGGCCTCTGGGGCCAACGTCCTGACTTTC. The full variable domain, its missing parts supplied by reference TRBV5-1 and TRBJ2-6, is KAGVTQTPRYLIKTRGQQVTLSCSPISGHRSVSWYQQTPGQGLQFLFEYFSETQRNKGNFPGRFSGRQFSNSRSEMNVSTLELGDSALYLCASSSTAGASGANVLTFGAGSRLTVL.

The J gene is TRBJ2-5, the V gene TRBV28; D possibly corresponds to TRBD2 (6 bases). CDR3 length: 14 residues. The V gene's germline CDR1 is MDHEN and CDR2 SYDVKM. The ends were cut back, 6 bases at V and 5 bases at J, with 16 bases in the middle. The CDR3 nucleotides are TGTGCCAGCAGCCTATCGGGGGTCGGGGAGACCCAGTACTTC. Amino acids: CASSLSGVGETQYF.

The chain employs TRBV4-1 and TRBJ2-3; D might be TRBD2 (7 bases). Germline CDR1 is MGHRA and CDR2 is YSYEKL. The CDR3 extends over 16 amino acids. Trimming stripped 0 bases from V and 1 base from J, with 11 bases between. This CDR3 reads CASSQEGGAGTDTQYF. The CDR3 coding sequence is TGCGCCAGCAGCCAAGAAGGGGGGGCAGGCACAGATACGCAGTATTTT.

The chain combines TRBV7-6 with TRBJ2-7, with 12 bases that match TRBD2. The germline gives CDR1 SGHVS, CDR2 FNYEAQ. V shed 5 bases, J shed 3 bases, and the junction held 17 bases outside the gene matches. This CDR3 contains 19 residues. DNA of the CDR3: TGTGCCAGCAGCCCTCTTTCTCCCCCGACTAGCGGGAGTATCTACGAGCAGTACTTC. This translates into CASSPLSPPTSGSIYEQYF.

For the CDR3, the DNA is TGTGCCAGTAGTATCTTAGCGGTGAACACTGAAGCTTTCTTT. Translated, it gives CASSILAVNTEAFF. The chain couples TRBV19 to TRBJ1-1, with unresolved D. V was cut by 3 bases and J by 0 bases, with 8 bases left in between. Germline values: CDR1 LNHDA, CDR2 SQIVND (reference sequence). The CDR3 is 14 amino acids. Combining the CDR3 with reference TRBV19 and TRBJ1-1 gives the whole variable domain DGGITQSPKYLFRKEGQNVTLSCEQNLNHDAMYWYRQDPGQGLRLIYYSQIVNDFQKGDIAEGYSVSREKKESFPLTVTSAQKNPTAFYLCASSILAVNTEAFFGQGTRLTVV.

V is TRBV4-1 and J is TRBJ1-2; D is ambiguous. Trimming removed 0 bases from V and 1 base from J, with 15 bases in between. Germline V gene sequence: CDR1 MGHRA, CDR2 YSYEKL. The CDR3 length is 17 residues. The CDR3 DNA sequence: TGCGCCAGCAGCCAAGAGGTCGTCGAGGAGGTTAACTATGGCTACACCTTC. Translated: CASSQEVVEEVNYGYTF.

The rearrangement uses TRBV7-9 and TRBJ1-1; D is unresolved. Germline loops: CDR1 SEHNR, CDR2 FQNEAQ (reference sequence). CDR3 size: 13 residues. V dropped 1 base and J dropped 7 bases, with 10 bases sitting between them. For the CDR3, the DNA is TGTGCCAGCAGCTTAGTAATCGAGGGTGAAGCTTTCTTT. Residues: CASSLVIEGEAFF. The full variable domain, rest sourced from reference TRBV7-9 and TRBJ1-1, is DTGVSQNPRHKITKRGQNVTFRCDPISEHNRLYWYRQTLGQGPEFLTYFQNEAQLEKSRLLSDRFSAERPKGSFSTLEIQRTEQGDSAMYLCASSLVIEGEAFFGQGTRLTVV.

V is TRBV7-2 and J is TRBJ2-7; 10 bases align to TRBD1. The CDR3 is 15 amino acids. Germline CDR1 and CDR2: SGHTA and FQGNSA. V was clipped by 1 base and J by 5 bases; unmatched bases: 5. CDR3 sequence reads: CASSLGGTGANEQYF. DNA for the CDR3: TGTGCCAGCAGCTTAGGAGGGACAGGGGCAAACGAGCAGTACTTC. The whole variable domain, filled in from reference TRBV7-2 and TRBJ2-7, reads GAGVSQSPSNKVTEKGKDVELRCDPISGHTALYWYRQSLGQGLEFLIYFQGNSAPDKSGLPSDRFSAERTGGSVSTLTIQRTQQEDSAVYLCASSLGGTGANEQYFGPGTRLTVT.

This chain uses TRBV9 with TRBJ2-5; D ambiguous. The CDR3 spans 12 residues. V gave up 7 bases and J gave up 1 base, with 8 bases separating them. Germline CDR1 and CDR2: SGDLS and YYNGEE. The CDR3 spells CASSGFQETQYF. The CDR3 bases are TGTGCCAGCTCCGGGTTCCAAGAGACCCAGTACTTC.

This chain connects TRBV30 to TRBJ2-5; 9 bases fit TRBD2. This CDR3 spans 17 amino acids. The germline CDR1 and CDR2 sequences are GTSNPN and SVGIG (reference sequence). V gave up 1 base and J gave up 0 bases; unmatched junction bases: 9. The CDR3 sequence is CAWSAATSGPYQETQYF. CDR3 sequence (DNA): TGTGCCTGGAGTGCCGCGACTAGCGGACCGTACCAAGAGACCCAGTACTTC. Based on the CDR3 plus reference TRBV30 and TRBJ2-5, the full variable domain is SQTIHQWPATLVQPVGSPLSLECTVEGTSNPNLYWYRQAAGRGLQLLFYSVGIGQISSEVPQNLSASRPQDRQFILSSKKLLLSDSGFYLCAWSAATSGPYQETQYFGPGTRLLVL.